These 9 T cell receptor beta chains were all obtained from the same sample, sequenced in a study of T cells after yellow fever vaccination. TCRdb fed the 5' RACE reads into MiXCR, producing one record per CDR3 protein. The sample holds some 240,000 distinct CDR3 sequences, approximately 3.3% seen once. Specimen: CD4+ T cells sorted from PBMCs, collected 10 days after the yellow fever booster vaccination. The receptors here all came from a man between 18 and 35 years old who received the YFV17D yellow fever vaccine.

This clonotype was seen a few times. The rearrangement uses TRBV6-2 or TRBV6-3 and TRBJ1-2, with D possibly being TRBD1 (5 bases). V was trimmed by 7 bases and J by 4 bases, leaving 16 bases between them. Germline CDR1 MNHEY, CDR2 SVGEGT. This CDR3 is built from 14 residues. CDR3 sequence reads: CASKRGSSGYGYTF. The CDR3 region has the DNA TGTGCCAGCAAAAGGGGCAGTTCTGGCTATGGCTACACCTTC.

This clonotype was detected a few times. The genes are TRBV5-1 and TRBJ1-2; 9 nucleotides line up with TRBD1. The CDR3 is 15 amino acids. CDR1 is SGHRS and CDR2 is YFSETQ in the germline V gene. V lost 4 bases, J lost 2 bases, and 6 bases stayed unmatched. DNA of the CDR3: TGCGCCAGCAGCCGGGGGACAGGGCTAAACTATGGCTACACCTTC. This encodes CASSRGTGLNYGYTF.

The chain is built from TRBV7-2 and TRBJ2-3; no clear D. Trimming removed 5 bases at V and 2 bases at J, with 8 bases between. The CDR3 spans 13 residues. The germline gives CDR1 SGHTA, CDR2 FQGNSA. The CDR3 protein is CASSPSHTDTQYF. The DNA of the CDR3 is TGTGCCAGCAGCCCAAGCCACACAGATACGCAGTATTTT. Looking up the rest from reference TRBV7-2 and TRBJ2-3 gives the full variable domain: GAGVSQSPSNKVTEKGKDVELRCDPISGHTALYWYRQSLGQGLEFLIYFQGNSAPDKSGLPSDRFSAERTGGSVSTLTIQRTQQEDSAVYLCASSPSHTDTQYFGPGTRLTVL.

The table lists this clonotype with many counts. This chain connects TRBV7-2 to TRBJ2-5; D may be TRBD1 or TRBD2 (7 bases each). The CDR3 covers 16 residues. Between the trimmed V and J ends, which lost 0 bases and 1 base, there was a span of 12 bases. Germline values: CDR1 SGHTA, CDR2 FQGNSA. Here the CDR3 DNA reads TGTGCCAGCAGCTTAGCTGCCAGGGGGGGCCAAGAGACCCAGTACTTC. Amino acids: CASSLAARGGQETQYF. Looking up the rest from reference TRBV7-2 and TRBJ2-5 gives the full variable domain: GAGVSQSPSNKVTEKGKDVELRCDPISGHTALYWYRQSLGQGLEFLIYFQGNSAPDKSGLPSDRFSAERTGGSVSTLTIQRTQQEDSAVYLCASSLAARGGQETQYFGPGTRLLVL.

This clonotype was counted at least ten times. The chain joins TRBV20-1 to TRBJ2-7; D gene uncertain. Germline-derived CDR1 and CDR2 are DFQATT and SNEGSKA (reference sequence). Trimming took 0 bases from V and 0 from J, leaving 9 bases between them. The CDR3 spans 14 residues. CDR3 in DNA: TGCAGTGCTAGAGAGCCCAGGAGCTCCTACGAGCAGTACTTC. Translating it yields CSAREPRSSYEQYF.

There are a few counts of this clonotype. The chain's CDR3 is CASSLGGQGFRQPQHF. The CDR3 coding sequence is TGTGCCAGCAGCTTAGGAGGACAGGGGTTCCGTCAGCCCCAGCATTTT. V usage is TRBV7-2 and J usage is TRBJ1-5, with 9 bases fitting TRBD1. Germline-derived CDR1 and CDR2 are SGHTA and FQGNSA. The CDR3 totals 16 residues. J was trimmed by 6 bases and V by 1 base; bases with no gene match: 7.

This clonotype was seen only a few times. CDR3 loop: CSARDRRQGRNQPQHF. In DNA, the CDR3 is TGCAGTGCTAGAGATAGAAGACAGGGCCGTAATCAGCCCCAGCATTTT. V is TRBV20-1 and J is TRBJ1-5; 7 bases match TRBD1. Germline CDR1 is DFQATT and CDR2 is SNEGSKA (reference sequence). V lost 0 bases, J lost 4 bases, and 9 bases stayed unmatched. The CDR3 is made up of 16 amino acids.

This clonotype was picked up many times. This sequence joins TRBV30 and TRBJ1-1; D uncertain. The germline V gene has CDR1 GTSNPN and CDR2 SVGIG (reference sequence). This CDR3 comprises 13 residues. V lost 5 bases to trimming and J lost 0 bases, with 10 bases between them. CDR3 in amino acids: CAWGRRMNTEAFF. CDR3 coding DNA: TGTGCCTGGGGCAGAAGGATGAACACTGAAGCTTTCTTT.

This clonotype was seen many times. The rearrangement links TRBV6-1 to TRBJ2-3, with 8 bases lining up with TRBD1. Germline CDR1 is MNHNS and CDR2 is SASEGT. V shed 7 bases, J shed 2 bases, and the junction held 11 bases outside the gene matches. The CDR3 loop spans 16 amino acids. CDR3 nucleotides: TGTGCCAGCAACTACCAGGGGGCGAAGAACACAGATACGCAGTATTTT. It codes for CASNYQGAKNTDTQYF.